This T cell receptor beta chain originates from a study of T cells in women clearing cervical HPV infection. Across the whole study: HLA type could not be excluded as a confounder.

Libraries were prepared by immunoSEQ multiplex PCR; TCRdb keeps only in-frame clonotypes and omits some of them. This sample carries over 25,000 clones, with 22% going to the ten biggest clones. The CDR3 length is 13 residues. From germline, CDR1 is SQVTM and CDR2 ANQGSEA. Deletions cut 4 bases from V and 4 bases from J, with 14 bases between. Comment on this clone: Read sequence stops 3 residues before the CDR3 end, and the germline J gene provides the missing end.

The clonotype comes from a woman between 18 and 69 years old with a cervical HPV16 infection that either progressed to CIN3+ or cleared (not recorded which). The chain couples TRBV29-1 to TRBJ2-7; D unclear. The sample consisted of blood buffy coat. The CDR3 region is CSVAPSGAYEQYF. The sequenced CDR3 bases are TGCAGCGTTGCCCCTTCGGGTGCTTACGAG.